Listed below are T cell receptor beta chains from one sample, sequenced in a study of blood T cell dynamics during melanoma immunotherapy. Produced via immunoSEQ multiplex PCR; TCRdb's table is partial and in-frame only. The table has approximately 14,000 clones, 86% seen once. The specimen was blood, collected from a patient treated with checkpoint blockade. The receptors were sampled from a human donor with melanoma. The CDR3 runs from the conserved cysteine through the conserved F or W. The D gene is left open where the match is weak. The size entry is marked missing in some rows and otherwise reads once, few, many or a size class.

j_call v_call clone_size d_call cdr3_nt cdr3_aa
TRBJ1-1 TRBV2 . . TGTGCCAGCAGTGGCCCCGAGACAGGAGGCGTTACTGAAGCTTTCTTT CASSGPETGGVTEAFF
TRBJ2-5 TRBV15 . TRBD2 TGTGCCACCAGCAGAGCCCTCGCGGGAGTTGAGACCCAGTACTTC CATSRALAGVETQYF
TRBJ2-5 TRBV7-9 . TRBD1 TGTGCCAGCAGCCCGACCCCGGGACAGGGGGTGGAGACCCAGTACTTC CASSPTPGQGVETQYF
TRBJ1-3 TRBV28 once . TGTGCCAGCAGCCCCGTTGGCAGAGCCTTCTCTGGAAACACCATATATTTT CASSPVGRAFSGNTIYF
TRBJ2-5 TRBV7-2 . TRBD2 TGTGCCAGCAGCGCTAGCGGGAGCTCCGTTGGGACCCAGTACTTC CASSASGSSVGTQYF
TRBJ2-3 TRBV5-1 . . TGCGCCAGCTGGGGTGGAGGGGCAGATACGCAGTATTTT CASWGGGADTQYF
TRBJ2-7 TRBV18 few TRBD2 TGTGCCAGCTCACCAAAAAGAGGGCTAGCGGGAGTTTACGAGCAGTACTTC CASSPKRGLAGVYEQYF
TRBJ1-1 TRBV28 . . TGTGCCAGCTTCGAGGGACGGGGGAGACGGGCTTTCTTT CASFEGRGRRAFF
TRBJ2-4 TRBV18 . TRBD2 TGTGCCAGCTCACCCCTTATAGCGGGTGGAACCAAAAACATTCAGTACTTC CASSPLIAGGTKNIQYF
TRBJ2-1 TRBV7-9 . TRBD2 TGTGCCAGCAGTCCCGGGACTAGCGGGAGGAGTGCGTTCTTC CASSPGTSGRSAFF
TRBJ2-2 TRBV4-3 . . TGCGCCAGCAGCCGCAACCTCGGCGGCGGCACCGGGGAGCTGTTTTTT CASSRNLGGGTGELFF
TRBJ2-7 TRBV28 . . TGTGCCAGCAGTAGTGTCGAGCAGTACTTC CASSSVEQYF
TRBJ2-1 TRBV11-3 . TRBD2 TGTGCCAGCAGCTCGGGACTAGCGGTATACAATGAGCAGTTCTTC CASSSGLAVYNEQFF
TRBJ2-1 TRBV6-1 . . TGTGCCAGCAGTGGTAGCCCGAGGGGTGAGCAGTTCTTC CASSGSPRGEQFF
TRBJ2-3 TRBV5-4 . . TGTGCCAGCAGCTCGTCTCGGGATACGCAGTATTTT CASSSSRDTQYF
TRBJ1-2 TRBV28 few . TGTGCAACAGGGTTGCCCTGGGGATATGGCTACACCTTC CATGLPWGYGYTF
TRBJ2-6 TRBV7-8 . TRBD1 TGTGCCAGCAGCAACAGGGGCTCTGGGGCCAACGTCCTGACTTTC CASSNRGSGANVLTF
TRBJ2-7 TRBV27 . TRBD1 TGTGCCAGCAGGCTGACAGGGGTGGTAGGTGAGCAGTACTTC CASRLTGVVGEQYF
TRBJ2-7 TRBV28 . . TGTGCCAGCAGTCGACCAGCTACCTACGAGCAGTACTTC CASSRPATYEQYF
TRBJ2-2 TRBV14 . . TGTGCCAGCATGGGGCAGCATAACACCGGGGAGCTGTTTTTT CASMGQHNTGELFF
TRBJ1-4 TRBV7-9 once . TGTGCCAGCAGCCCCAGGGGTAATGAAAAACTGTTTTTT CASSPRGNEKLFF
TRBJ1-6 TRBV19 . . TGTGCCAGTAACCCTGGGGATAATTCACCCCTCCACTTT CASNPGDNSPLHF
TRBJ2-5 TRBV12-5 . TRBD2 TGTGCTAGTGGGCAAAGCGGGGTGGAGACCCAGTACTTC CASGQSGVETQYF
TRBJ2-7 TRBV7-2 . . TGTGCCAGCAGCTCAATCTTCCAGATGTTCGGCGGTTTTCGTGAGCAGTACTTC CASSSIFQMFGGFREQYF
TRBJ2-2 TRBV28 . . TGTGCCAGCCTCCTGACGAACACCGGGGAGCTGTTTTTT CASLLTNTGELFF
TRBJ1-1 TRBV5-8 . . TGTGCCAGCAGCTTGTCCCCGAACACTGAAGCTTTCTTT CASSLSPNTEAFF
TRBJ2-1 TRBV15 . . TGTGCCACCAGCAGAGATGCAGAAGATGAGCAGTTCTTC CATSRDAEDEQFF
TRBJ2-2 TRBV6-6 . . TGTGCCAGCAGTTTGACAGGCGCGAACACCGGGGAGCTGTTTTTT CASSLTGANTGELFF
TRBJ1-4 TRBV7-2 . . TGTGCCAGCAGCTTCGCCGGGAAAAATGAAAAACTGTTTTTT CASSFAGKNEKLFF
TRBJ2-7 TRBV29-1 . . TGCAACGTTAATTTAATAATCGAAGGAGCCTCCTCCTACGAGCAGTACTTC CNVNLIIEGASSYEQYF
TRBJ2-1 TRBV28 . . TGTGCCAGCAGTTCTACTAGCCGTTCCTACAATGAGCAGTTCTTC CASSSTSRSYNEQFF
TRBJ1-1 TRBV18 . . TGTGCCAGCTCAACCCGGGCGGGTAACGGTGAAGCTTTCTTT CASSTRAGNGEAFF
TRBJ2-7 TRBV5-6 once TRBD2 TGTGCCAGCAGCCGCTGGGGGGGTTCCTACGAGCAGTACTTC CASSRWGGSYEQYF
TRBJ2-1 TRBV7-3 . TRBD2 TGTGCCAGCAGCTTAGAAAGGACTAGCGGGAGAGGGCAGTTCTTC CASSLERTSGRGQFF
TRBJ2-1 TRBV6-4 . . TGTGCCAGCAGTGGAATGGGGACTCCGAGGATCAATGAGCAGTTCTTC CASSGMGTPRINEQFF
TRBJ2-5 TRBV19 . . TGTGCCAGCTCATTCCCAGGGAACCAAGAGACCCAGTACTTC CASSFPGNQETQYF
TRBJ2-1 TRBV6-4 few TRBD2 TGTGCCAGCAGTGTCCTAGCGGAGCACAATGAGCAGTTCTTC CASSVLAEHNEQFF
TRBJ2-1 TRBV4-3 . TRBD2 TGCGCCAGCAGCCAAGATCGAGCAGGGCGGGAGTCATACAATGAGCAGTTCTTC CASSQDRAGRESYNEQFF
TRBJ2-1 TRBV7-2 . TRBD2 TGTGCCAGCAGCTTGGCGGGAGTGGTTATGAAGCAGTTCTTC CASSLAGVVMKQFF
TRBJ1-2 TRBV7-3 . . TGTGCCAGCAGCTTACGGCCAGACTCTAACTATGGCTACACCTTC CASSLRPDSNYGYTF
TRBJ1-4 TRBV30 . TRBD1 TGTGCCTGGAGTTCTCAGGGGGCTACTAATGAAAAACTGTTTTTT CAWSSQGATNEKLFF
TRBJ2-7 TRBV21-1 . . TGTGCCAGCAGCCCTCCGGGGGGGGGCCAGTACGAGCAGTACTTC CASSPPGGGQYEQYF
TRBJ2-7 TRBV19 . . TGTGCCAGTAGTAGCTCGGCCGACCGCCAATACGAGCAGTACTTC CASSSSADRQYEQYF
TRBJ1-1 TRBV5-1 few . TGCGCCAGCAGCTTGGTTTTGAACACTGAAGCTTTCTTT CASSLVLNTEAFF
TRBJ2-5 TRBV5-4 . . TGTGCCAGCACACATAAAGAGACCCAGTACTTC CASTHKETQYF
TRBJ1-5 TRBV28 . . TGTGCCAGCAGTTTTGGACTAAATCAGCCCCAGCATTTT CASSFGLNQPQHF
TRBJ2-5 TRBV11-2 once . TGTGCCAGCAGCTTCCAGGGGAGTCGGGAGACCCAGTACTTC CASSFQGSRETQYF
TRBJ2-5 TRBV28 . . TGTGCCAGCAGTGCCCCTGGGACCCAGTACTTC CASSAPGTQYF
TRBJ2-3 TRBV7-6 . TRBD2 TGTGCCAGCAGCTCACGACTAGCGGGAGATACGCAGTATTTT CASSSRLAGDTQYF
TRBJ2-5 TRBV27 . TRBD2 TGTGCCAGCAGTTTAAGGAGCGGGAGGTACCAAGAGACCCAGTACTTC CASSLRSGRYQETQYF
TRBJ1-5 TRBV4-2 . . TGTGCCAGCAGCCAAGCCTGGGACGTTGATCAGCCCCAGCATTTT CASSQAWDVDQPQHF
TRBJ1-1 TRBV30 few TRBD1 TGTGCCTGGAGTTTTGACAGGGGTTGGACTGAAGCTTTCTTT CAWSFDRGWTEAFF
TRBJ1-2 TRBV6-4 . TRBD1 TGTGCCAGCAGTCCTGACAGGGGGCGAGGCTACACCTTC CASSPDRGRGYTF
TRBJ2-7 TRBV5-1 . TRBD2 TGCGCCAGCAGCCCGGGACTAGCGGGAGGGCCTCAAGGCGAGCAGTACTTC CASSPGLAGGPQGEQYF
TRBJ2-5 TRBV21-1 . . TGTGCCCACGTCGGGGGCGGACTGGAGGAGACCCAGTACTTC CAHVGGGLEETQYF